The next 24 T cell receptor beta chains were all read from a single sample in a study of T cell clonality in common variable immunodeficiency. Overall study results and limits: In common variable immunodeficiency, TCR beta chains reportedly carried fewer deletions and N-nucleotide insertions.

Measured with immunoSEQ multiplex PCR; TCRdb has only the in-frame clones, and not every one. The sample shows tens of thousands of clones, none of them appearing just once. Their target antigens are unknown. The specimen was peripheral blood mononuclear cells. These receptors all stem from a human donor with common variable immunodeficiency.

As regards this clone: The read ends 3 residues before the CDR3 terminus; that terminus is restored from the germline J gene. The V gene is TRBV19, the J gene TRBJ1-2; TRBD1 aligns across 10 bases. The germline gives CDR1 LNHDA, CDR2 SQIVND (reference sequence). V dropped 4 bases and J dropped 2; count of bases not matched to a gene: 4. This CDR3 contains 15 residues. The covered CDR3 bases are TGTGCCAGTAGTAGGGACAGGGGCCCCAACTATGGC. Protein: CASSRDRGPNYG. In full, the CDR3 reads CASSRDRGPNYGYTF.

A remark on this clone: The DNA ends 3 residues before the CDR3 does, and the rest of the CDR3 is filled in from the germline J gene. The V gene is TRBV5-6, the J gene TRBJ2-7, with TRBD1 as a possible D gene (6 bases). Germline values: CDR1 SGHDT, CDR2 YYEEEE. V was clipped by 2 bases and J by 2 bases, with 14 bases between them. This CDR3 comprises 15 residues. The CDR3 DNA, read in part, is TGTGCCAGCAGCTTATCCGACAGGCCCCCCTACGAG. Its protein product is CASSLSDRPPYE. The full CDR3 is CASSLSDRPPYEQYF.

This clone was recorded at least ten times. The observed sequence ends 3 residues before the CDR3 terminus, with the missing tail filled in from the germline J gene. The gene calls are TRBV20-1 and TRBJ1-5, with 9 bases identical to TRBD1. The CDR3 loop spans 14 amino acids. Looked up from germline, CDR1 is DFQATT and CDR2 is SNEGSKA (reference sequence). V shed 3 bases and J 3 bases; nucleotides not matched to a gene: 3. Partial CDR3 DNA: TGCAGTGCTAGGACAGGGGGGGACAATCAGCCC. As protein: CSARTGGDNQP. The entire CDR3 sequence reads CSARTGGDNQPQHF.

This clone is deemed medium-sized. The part of the CDR3 DNA that was read is TGTGCCAGTAGTCAGGGTGGTGGAGATACG. As protein: CASSQGGGDT. The entire CDR3 protein reads CASSQGGGDTQYF. The rearrangement links TRBV19 to TRBJ2-3, with D possibly being TRBD1 (5 bases). The missing CDR3 end, 3 residues past where the read stops, is filled in from the germline J gene. The V end was cut by 5 bases, the J end by 5 bases, with 11 bases between. The V gene's germline CDR1 is LNHDA and CDR2 SQIVND (reference sequence). The CDR3 extends over 13 amino acids.

This clone was found many times. The read terminates 3 residues ahead of where the CDR3 ends, so the germline J gene completes it. The chain joins TRBV6-2 or TRBV6-3 to TRBJ2-1, with 12 bases fitting TRBD2. From germline, CDR1 is MNHEY and CDR2 SVGEGT. This CDR3 comprises 16 residues. The ends lost 5 bases at V and 4 bases at J; junction bases unmatched: 6. CDR3 sequence reads: CASSLGLAGKYNEQFF. The sequenced part of the CDR3 DNA is TGTGCCAGCAGTCTTGGACTAGCGGGGAAATACAATGAG.

This clone was found many times. Incomplete CDR3 DNA: TGCAGTGCTATCGGGACAGGGATTGCCTATGGC. It yields the protein CSAIGTGIAYG. In full, the CDR3 reads CSAIGTGIAYGYTF. V and J are TRBV20-1 and TRBJ1-2, with 9 nucleotides matching TRBD1. The CDR3 is cut off 3 residues early in the read; its end comes from the germline J gene. The germline V gene encodes CDR1 DFQATT and CDR2 SNEGSKA (reference sequence). This CDR3 is 14 amino acids long. Germline trimming cut 4 bases from V and 4 bases from J; bases unmatched to any gene: 7.

This clone was recorded at least ten times. The missing CDR3 end, 3 residues past where the read stops, is filled in from the germline J gene. The V and J genes are TRBV5-1 and TRBJ2-1, with 10 bases aligning to TRBD1. CDR1 is SGHRS and CDR2 is YFSETQ in the germline V gene. The trim removed 4 bases at V and 9 bases at J, leaving 7 bases unmatched. The CDR3 loop spans 14 amino acids. The CDR3 sequence is CASSPGTGVSEQFF. CDR3 DNA (partial): TGCGCCAGCAGCCCCGGGACAGGGGTCAGTGAG.

This clone is judged medium-sized (0.01 to 0.1%). The CDR3 goes on 3 residues after the read ends, and that part is filled in from the germline J gene. The chain joins TRBV7-2 to TRBJ2-7; 9 bases fit TRBD1. V was clipped by 5 bases and J by 1 base; unmatched bases: 6. The germline V gene has CDR1 SGHTA and CDR2 FQGNSA. This CDR3 contains 15 residues. Partial CDR3 DNA: TGTGCCAGCAGCAAGGGACAGGGAGTTTCCTACGAG. It specifies CASSKGQGVSYE. The full CDR3 protein reads CASSKGQGVSYEQYF.

On this clone: The read falls 3 residues short of the CDR3 end, and the missing part is taken from the germline J gene. This chain uses TRBV7-6 with TRBJ2-3; 8 bases are a match to TRBD2. There are 13 residues in the CDR3. V was clipped by 4 bases and J by 5 bases; unmatched bases: 2. Germline V lookup: CDR1 SGHVS, CDR2 FNYEAQ. CDR3 DNA (partial): TGTGCCAGCAGCTCGGGAGGGGAAGATACG. Its translation: CASSSGGEDT. The CDR3 reads in full as CASSSGGEDTQYF.

In this sample, this clone turned up many times. Read coverage stops 3 residues before the CDR3 terminus; the germline J gene supplies the remainder. The chain carries TRBV18 and TRBJ2-1; no clear D gene. The CDR3 is 11 residues long. V lost 5 bases and J lost 7, with 6 bases in between. In germline, CDR1 is KGHSH, CDR2 LQKENI. CDR3 DNA, as far as it was read: TGTGCCAGCTCATCAGAGAATGAG. Its translation is CASSSENE. The whole CDR3 protein is CASSSENEQFF.

In its sample, this clone was seen many times. The read falls 3 residues short of the CDR3 end, and the missing part is taken from the germline J gene. This chain uses TRBV7-9 with TRBJ1-1; D unclear. The CDR3 loop spans 14 amino acids. Per the germline V gene, CDR1 is SEHNR and CDR2 is FQNEAQ (reference sequence). V lost 5 bases and J 6 bases, leaving 16 bases between the germline ends. The CDR3 DNA, read in part, is TGTGCCAGCAGCCTACTTCTCATACGGTCTGAA. It specifies CASSLLLIRSE. The full CDR3 sequence reads CASSLLLIRSEAFF. Full variable domain (remainder filled in from reference TRBV7-9 and TRBJ1-1): DTGVSQNPRHKITKRGQNVTFRCDPISEHNRLYWYRQTLGQGPEFLTYFQNEAQLEKSRLLSDRFSAERPKGSFSTLEIQRTEQGDSAMYLCASSLLLIRSEAFFGQGTRLTVV.

This clone was seen at least ten times. Read coverage stops 3 residues before the CDR3 terminus; the germline J gene supplies the remainder. V gene TRBV10-1 combines with J gene TRBJ2-7, with 11 bases identical to TRBD1. The CDR3 has 14 residues. The V gene's germline CDR1 is WNHNN and CDR2 SYGVQD (reference sequence). J lost 3 bases, V lost 5 bases, and 3 bases had no gene match. CDR3 loop: CASSQGTGGYEQYF. The part of the CDR3 DNA that was read is TGCGCCAGCAGTCAAGGGACAGGGGGCTACGAG.

On this clone itself: The read stops 3 residues short of the end of the CDR3; the missing end is completed from the germline J gene. The V and J genes are TRBV2 and TRBJ1-5, with D perhaps TRBD1 (5 bases). Germline CDR1 and CDR2: SNHLY and FYNNEI. V lost 5 bases and J lost 0, with 17 bases in between. CDR3 size: 17 residues. CDR3 bases read: TGTGCCAGCAGTATCTCTGGGCAGGGCCTTAGCAATCAGCCC. Protein product: CASSISGQGLSNQP. From start to end, the CDR3 is CASSISGQGLSNQPQHF.

This clone showed up many times. The read gets to within 3 residues of the CDR3 end, and the germline J gene fills in the rest. The chain is built from TRBV19 and TRBJ2-7; tentative D call: TRBD1 (5 bases). Germline assignment: CDR1 LNHDA and CDR2 SQIVND (reference sequence). CDR3 length: 15 residues. V dropped 6 bases and J dropped 1 base, with 16 bases sitting between them. This CDR3 reads CASRRSWGESYEQYF. The covered CDR3 bases are TGTGCCAGTAGACGCTCGTGGGGCGAATCCTACGAG. Looking up the rest from reference TRBV19 and TRBJ2-7 gives the full variable domain: DGGITQSPKYLFRKEGQNVTLSCEQNLNHDAMYWYRQDPGQGLRLIYYSQIVNDFQKGDIAEGYSVSREKKESFPLTVTSAQKNPTAFYLCASRRSWGESYEQYFGPGTRLTVT.

This clone was counted ten times or more. The read finishes 3 residues shy of the CDR3 end, and the germline J gene is used to complete it. V is TRBV5-1 and J is TRBJ2-7, with TRBD1 matching 9 bases. The CDR3 is 14 residues long. V was clipped by 2 bases and J by 4 bases; unmatched bases: 4. Germline V gives CDR1 SGHRS, CDR2 YFSETQ. The DNA read from the CDR3 is TGCGCCAGCAGCTTCCAGGGACAGGGTTACGAG. It encodes CASSFQGQGYE. Given in full, the CDR3 is CASSFQGQGYEQYF.

This clone was counted many times. Read coverage stops 3 residues before the CDR3 terminus; the germline J gene supplies the remainder. The chain recombines TRBV7-9 with TRBJ1-1, with D perhaps matching TRBD1 (6 bases). Germline V gene lookup returns CDR1 SEHNR and CDR2 FQNEAQ (reference sequence). The length of the CDR3 is 13 residues. The CDR3 bases that were read are TGTGCCAGCAGCAGCACAGGGCCCCATCCA. Its translation: CASSSTGPHP. The full CDR3 protein is CASSSTGPHPAFF.

As to this clone: The read terminates 3 residues ahead of where the CDR3 ends, so the germline J gene completes it. The chain has TRBV18 and TRBJ2-1, with 9 nucleotides matching TRBD1. The germline V gene has CDR1 KGHSH and CDR2 LQKENI. V trimming: 9 bases; J trimming: 2 bases; junction bases outside the gene matches: 11. The CDR3 has 16 amino acids. The CDR3 loop is CASPPPGQGAYNEQFF. CDR3 DNA, as far as it was read: TGTGCCAGTCCTCCTCCGGGACAGGGTGCCTACAATGAG.

This clone was observed a few times. Sequencing ends 3 residues short of the CDR3 end; the germline J gene provides the rest. J is TRBJ2-7 and V is TRBV5-1; 8 bases agree with TRBD1. The CDR3 runs to 15 residues. In germline, CDR1 is SGHRS, CDR2 YFSETQ. J gave up 0 bases and V 3 bases, and 5 bases lay outside the gene matches. CDR3 region: CASSSTGAGSYEQYF. The sequenced CDR3 bases are TGCGCCAGCAGCTCGACAGGGGCAGGCTCCTACGAG.

With respect to this clone: The sequence runs out 3 residues before the end of the CDR3; the remainder is reconstructed from the germline J gene. The chain couples TRBV19 to TRBJ1-1, with TRBD1 matching over 9 bases. This CDR3 is built from 16 residues. The germline CDR1 and CDR2 sequences are LNHDA and SQIVND (reference sequence). The trim removed 5 bases at V and 1 base at J, leaving 8 bases unmatched. The CDR3 region is CASSFTGGAGNTEAFF. The part of the CDR3 DNA that was read is TGTGCCAGTAGTTTTACAGGGGGCGCGGGGAACACTGAA.

This clone was found a few times. The read falls 3 residues short of the CDR3 end, and the missing part is taken from the germline J gene. The gene calls are TRBV6-2 or TRBV6-3 and TRBJ2-7; 7 bases are shared with TRBD1. Germline V lookup: CDR1 MNHEY, CDR2 SVGEGT. This CDR3 is built from 15 residues. V was clipped by 6 bases and J by 3 bases; unmatched bases: 11. CDR3 bases read: TGTGCCAGCAGAACTACAAGACAGGGAAACTACGAG. It encodes CASRTTRQGNYE. The entire CDR3 protein is CASRTTRQGNYEQYF.

As concerns this clone: The CDR3 end falls 3 residues outside the read, so it is completed with the germline J gene. The genes are TRBV2 and TRBJ2-2; TRBD2 matches 7 bases. From germline, CDR1 is SNHLY and CDR2 FYNNEI. The CDR3 consists of 12 residues. The ends lost 4 bases at V and 9 bases at J; junction bases unmatched: 2. The sequenced part of the CDR3 DNA is TGTGCCAGCAGTGGACTAGCTAGGGAG. This codes for CASSGLARE. Given in full, the CDR3 is CASSGLARELFF.

As for this clone: The CDR3 end lies 3 residues beyond the end of the read and is filled in from the germline J gene. The chain links TRBV20-1 to TRBJ2-5; 9 positions agree with TRBD1. The CDR3 totals 16 residues. CDR1 is DFQATT and CDR2 is SNEGSKA in the germline V gene (reference sequence). The V gene end was trimmed by 2 bases and the J gene end by 6 bases; junction bases not matched to a gene: 13. CDR3: CSARRLSGQGSKTQYF. The DNA read from the CDR3 is TGCAGTGCTAGACGCCTTTCGGGACAGGGATCGAAGACC.

This clone was counted at least ten times. The CDR3 end lies 3 residues beyond the end of the read and is filled in from the germline J gene. The J gene is TRBJ2-7, the V gene TRBV19; D uncertain. This CDR3 is 15 amino acids long. The germline CDR1 and CDR2 sequences are LNHDA and SQIVND (reference sequence). V shed 0 bases and J shed 4 bases, with 13 bases lying between them. CDR3 protein: CASSIDFPPRYEQYF. The part of the CDR3 DNA that was read is TGTGCCAGTAGTATAGATTTCCCCCCTCGGTACGAG. Variable domain in full (rest from reference TRBV19 and TRBJ2-7): DGGITQSPKYLFRKEGQNVTLSCEQNLNHDAMYWYRQDPGQGLRLIYYSQIVNDFQKGDIAEGYSVSREKKESFPLTVTSAQKNPTAFYLCASSIDFPPRYEQYFGPGTRLTVT.

This clone was detected a few times. The CDR3 is cut off 3 residues early in the read; its end comes from the germline J gene. The V call is TRBV19, the J call TRBJ2-2, with TRBD2 matching 10 bases. Trimming took 5 bases from V and 4 from J; bases not matched to a gene: 4. The CDR3 has 15 residues. Germline CDR1 is LNHDA and CDR2 is SQIVND (reference sequence). The CDR3 region is CASSPLAGVTGELFF. Incomplete CDR3 DNA: TGTGCCAGTAGTCCCCTAGCGGGAGTCACCGGGGAG. Together with reference TRBV19 and TRBJ2-2, the CDR3 gives the full variable domain: DGGITQSPKYLFRKEGQNVTLSCEQNLNHDAMYWYRQDPGQGLRLIYYSQIVNDFQKGDIAEGYSVSREKKESFPLTVTSAQKNPTAFYLCASSPLAGVTGELFFGEGSRLTVL.